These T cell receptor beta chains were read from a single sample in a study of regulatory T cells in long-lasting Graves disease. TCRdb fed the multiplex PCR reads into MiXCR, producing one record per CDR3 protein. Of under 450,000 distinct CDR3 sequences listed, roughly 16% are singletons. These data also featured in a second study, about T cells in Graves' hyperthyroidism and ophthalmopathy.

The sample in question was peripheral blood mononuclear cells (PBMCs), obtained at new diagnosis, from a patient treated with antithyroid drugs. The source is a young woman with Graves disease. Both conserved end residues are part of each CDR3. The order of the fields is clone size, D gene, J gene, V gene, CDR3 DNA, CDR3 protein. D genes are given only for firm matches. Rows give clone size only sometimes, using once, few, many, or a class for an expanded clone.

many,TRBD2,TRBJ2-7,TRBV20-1,TGCAGTGTGGCGGGAGCTTACGAGCAGTACTTC,CSVAGAYEQYF
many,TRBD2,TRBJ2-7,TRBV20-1,TGCAGTGCTAGAGTGGGAGGGACTAGCGGGAGGGCATCCTACGAGCAGTACTTC,CSARVGGTSGRASYEQYF
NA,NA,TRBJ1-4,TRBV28,TGTGCCAGCAGCCAAACCGCCGGGACGCTGAGTCGAAAACTGTTTTTT,CASSQTAGTLSRKLFF
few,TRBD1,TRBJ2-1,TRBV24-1,TGTGCCACCAGTGATACGGACAGGGGGAGGATTCGCAATGAGCAGTTCTTC,CATSDTDRGRIRNEQFF
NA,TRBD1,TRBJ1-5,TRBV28,TGTGCCAGCAGTCTGACAGGGTCTTCTCGCAATCAGCCCCAGCATTTT,CASSLTGSSRNQPQHF
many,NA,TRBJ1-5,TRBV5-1,TGCGCCAGCAGCTTGGACAGGGATCAGCCCCAGCATTTT,CASSLDRDQPQHF
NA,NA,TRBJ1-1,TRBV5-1,TGCGCCAGCAGCTTGGAGCTTTTAGCGACTGAAGCTTTCTTT,CASSLELLATEAFF
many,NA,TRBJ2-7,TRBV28,TGTGCCAGCAGGGGTCCGGACCGTTCCTACGAGCAGTACTTC,CASRGPDRSYEQYF
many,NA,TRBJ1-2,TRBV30,TGTGCCTGGACCGACAGGCGGGGATATGGCTACACCTTC,CAWTDRRGYGYTF
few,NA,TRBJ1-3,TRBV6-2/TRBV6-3,TGTGCCAGCACTGTGGACATCTCTGGAAACACCATATATTTT,CASTVDISGNTIYF
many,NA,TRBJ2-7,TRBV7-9,TGTGCCAGCAGCTCGGCTGGGGATGGGGAGCAGTACTTC,CASSSAGDGEQYF
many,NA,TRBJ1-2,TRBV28,TGTGCCAGCAGCCTACTGGGGGGGCTGGGCTACACCTTC,CASSLLGGLGYTF
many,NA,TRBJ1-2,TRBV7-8,TGTGCCAGCAGCTTAGGGCAACAGAACTATGGCTACACCTTC,CASSLGQQNYGYTF
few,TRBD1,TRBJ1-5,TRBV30,TGTGCCTGGACCGGGGGGACAGGGGGCTTCGAGCCCCAGCATTTT,CAWTGGTGGFEPQHF
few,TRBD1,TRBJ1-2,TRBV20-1,TGCAGTGCTAGAGGGGACAGGTCGAGGGCTAACTATGGCTACACCTTC,CSARGDRSRANYGYTF
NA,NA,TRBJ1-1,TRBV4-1,TGCGCCAGCAGCCAAGAGAGGGCCGAAAGGGCTGAAGCTTTCTTT,CASSQERAERAEAFF
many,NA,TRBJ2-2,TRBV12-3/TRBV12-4,TGTGCCAGCAGTTTATCGGGACTGAACACCGGGGAGCTGTTTTTT,CASSLSGLNTGELFF
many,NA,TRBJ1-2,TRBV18,TGTGCCAGCTCACCACCGTACACCCTTGGCTACACCTTC,CASSPPYTLGYTF
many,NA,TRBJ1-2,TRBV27,TGTGCCAGCAGTGCCCCGGGGGGGGTTGGCTACACCTTC,CASSAPGGVGYTF
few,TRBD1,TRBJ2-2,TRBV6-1,TGTGCCAGCACCGGGGGACAGGGGTTAGCCGGGGAGCTGTTTTTT,CASTGGQGLAGELFF
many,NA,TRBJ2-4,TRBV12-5,TGTGCTAGTGGTTTATCGGGAGCCAAAAACATTCAGTACTTC,CASGLSGAKNIQYF
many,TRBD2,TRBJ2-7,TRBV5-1,TGCGCCAGCAGCTTGGGTAGCGGGAGGGCCCTGAGGTTGTACGAGCAGTACTTC,CASSLGSGRALRLYEQYF
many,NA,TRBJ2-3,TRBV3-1,TGTGCCAGCAGCCAACGCCGAGCGTATAGCACAGATACGCAGTATTTT,CASSQRRAYSTDTQYF
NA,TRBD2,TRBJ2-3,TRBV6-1,TGTGCCAGCAGTCCCATAGCGGGGGGGCCGTTGGAAGGCACAGATACGCAGTATTTT,CASSPIAGGPLEGTDTQYF
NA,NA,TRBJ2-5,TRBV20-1,TGCAGTGCCGTTCACCAAGAGACCCAGTACTTC,CSAVHQETQYF
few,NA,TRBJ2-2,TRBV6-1,TGTGCCAGCAGTGAAGCGTCCCGGGGCACCGGGGAGCTGTTTTTT,CASSEASRGTGELFF
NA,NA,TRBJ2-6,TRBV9,TGTGCCAGCAGCAGTCTGGGAGGGGCCAACGTCCTGACTTTC,CASSSLGGANVLTF
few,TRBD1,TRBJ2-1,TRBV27,TGTGCCAGCAGCTCGATCCGACAGGGTTTGGATGAGCAGTTCTTC,CASSSIRQGLDEQFF
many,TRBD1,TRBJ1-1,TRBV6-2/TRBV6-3,TGTGCCAGCAGTGAAGCGACAGGGTGGAACACTGAAGCTTTCTTT,CASSEATGWNTEAFF
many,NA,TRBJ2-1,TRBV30,TGTGCCTGGAGCATAGGGGGGAACAATGAGCAGTTCTTC,CAWSIGGNNEQFF
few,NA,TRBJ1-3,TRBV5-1,TGCGCCAGCAGCCCCCAAGGACAGTTCGGCGGAAACACCATATATTTT,CASSPQGQFGGNTIYF
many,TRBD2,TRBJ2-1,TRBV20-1,TGCAGTGCTATATCTACTAGCGGAAACAATGAGCAGTTCTTC,CSAISTSGNNEQFF
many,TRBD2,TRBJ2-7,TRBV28,TGTGCCAGCAGACAGAGGACTAGTCCCTCCTACGAGCAGTACTTC,CASRQRTSPSYEQYF
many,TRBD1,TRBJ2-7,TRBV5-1,TGCGCCAGCAGCCCAAGACAGGGGGCCTACGAGCAGTACTTC,CASSPRQGAYEQYF
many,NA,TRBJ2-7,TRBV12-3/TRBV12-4,TGTGCCAGCAGCTTTGGAGGCTACGAGCAGTACTTC,CASSFGGYEQYF